A selection of T cell receptor beta chains follows, all from one sample in a study of cytomegalovirus exposure and HLA in healthy donors. TCRdb's copy holds only in-frame clones and misses some; the assay was immunoSEQ multiplex PCR. Of about 200,000 clones listed, more than 60% are singletons. Sequenced material: PBMCs. Receptors originate from a man aged 45 to 65 in good health and CMV-seronegative. Both conserved end residues are part of each CDR3. The D gene is left open where the match is weak. A clone size is listed for some rows: how often the clone was seen (once, few, many), or a class if it is expanded.

>.|TRBJ2-1|TRBV30|.
CAWSLAGEQFF
TGTGCCTGGAGTTTGGCGGGTGAGCAGTTCTTC
>TRBD1|TRBJ1-2|TRBV7-2|.
CASRETGGPNYGYTF
TGTGCCAGCAGAGAAACAGGGGGCCCTAACTATGGCTACACCTTC
>TRBD1|TRBJ2-7|TRBV5-4|.
CASSPSRTGSHEQYF
TGTGCCAGCAGCCCCTCACGGACAGGGAGTCACGAGCAGTACTTC
>TRBD2|TRBJ2-1|TRBV9|.
CASSLRAGGSYNEQFF
TGTGCCAGCAGCCTTCGAGCGGGGGGGTCCTACAATGAGCAGTTCTTC
>.|TRBJ1-2|TRBV6-4|.
CASSARGAGRGVIYGYTF
TGTGCCAGCAGTGCCAGGGGCGCGGGCAGGGGCGTGATCTATGGCTACACCTTC
>TRBD1|TRBJ2-7|TRBV11-1|once
CASSFDRGYYEQYF
TGTGCCAGCAGCTTTGACAGGGGATACTACGAGCAGTACTTC
>.|TRBJ1-1|TRBV5-1|.
CASSFSGWGNTEAFF
TGCGCCAGCAGCTTCTCGGGGTGGGGGAACACTGAAGCTTTCTTT
>TRBD1|TRBJ1-5|TRBV27|.
CASRRQGASSNQPQHF
TGTGCCAGCAGGAGACAGGGGGCGTCTAGCAATCAGCCCCAGCATTTT
>.|TRBJ2-3|TRBV5-4|.
CAIARGDTQYF
TGTGCCATAGCCCGGGGGGATACGCAGTATTTT
>.|TRBJ2-7|TRBV12-2|.
CASRYGAAYEQYF
TGTGCAAGTCGCTACGGAGCAGCCTACGAGCAGTACTTC